The TCR beta chain under discussion was sequenced for a study of T cells after yellow fever vaccination. Whole-study results and caveats: Abundant clonotypes from the bulk population could get into FACS-sorted repertoires as contaminants. Booster sampling recovered most clones from primary vaccination (under 97% CD4, approximately 88% CD8). Among all clonotypes, a small share was observed in both CD4 and CD8 compartments.

V gave up 0 bases and J gave up 6 bases; unmatched junction bases: 12. There are 18 residues in the CDR3. Germline CDR1 SGHAT, CDR2 FQNNGV. Turning to this clonotype: No antigen is known for it.

Universal primer sites and UMIs were introduced during 5'RACE template-switching synthesis of TCR cDNA. TCRdb recomputed calls from the 5' RACE reads with MiXCR, one row per CDR3 protein. The sample lists more than 250,000 distinct CDR3 sequences, approximately 7% occurring once. The receptor comes from a man between 18 and 35 years old who received the YFV17D yellow fever vaccine. This sample comprised PBMCs, obtained 45 days after the first yellow fever vaccination. The rearrangement joins TRBV11-2 to TRBJ2-7; 12 nucleotides align to TRBD2. This CDR3 is CASSLDPPLAGGLLEQYV. The DNA for the CDR3 is TGTGCCAGCAGCTTAGACCCTCCACTAGCGGGGGGCCTTCTCGAGCAGTACGTC.